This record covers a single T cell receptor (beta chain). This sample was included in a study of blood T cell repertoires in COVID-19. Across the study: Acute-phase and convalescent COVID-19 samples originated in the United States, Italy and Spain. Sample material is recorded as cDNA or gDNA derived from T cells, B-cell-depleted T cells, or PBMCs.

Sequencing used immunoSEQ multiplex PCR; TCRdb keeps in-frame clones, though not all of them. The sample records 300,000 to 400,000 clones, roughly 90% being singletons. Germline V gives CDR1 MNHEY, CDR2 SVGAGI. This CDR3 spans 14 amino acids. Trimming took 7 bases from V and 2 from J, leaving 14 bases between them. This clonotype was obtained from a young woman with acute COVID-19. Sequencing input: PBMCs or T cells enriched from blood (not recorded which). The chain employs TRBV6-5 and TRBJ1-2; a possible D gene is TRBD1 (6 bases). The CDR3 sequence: CASTWTEGNYGYTF. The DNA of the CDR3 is TGTGCCAGCACTTGGACAGAGGGGAACTATGGCTACACCTTC.